This T cell receptor (beta chain) originates from a study of vaccination effects on CD4 cells after COVID-19. Notes on this clone: Its antigen is unidentified.

Antigen-specific CD4+ T cell clonotypes were called by their expansion after viral peptide-pool culture in ViraFEST. Isolation of CD4+ T cells took place after nine to ten days of culture. Half-medium changes using IL-2 medium occurred on days 3 and 7. General observations from the study: Pronounced clonal contraction occurred in clones induced by infection and by vaccine late after vaccination.

With V trimmed by 4 bases and J by 4 bases, 14 bases remained unmatched. The CDR3 totals 17 residues. Germline CDR1 is SGHNT and CDR2 is YYREEE (reference sequence). The repertoire was sequenced with immunoSEQ multiplex PCR; TCRdb's copy has only in-frame clones and lacks some. Of tens of thousands of clones in the sample, 75% to 90% were seen once. The sequencing used CD4+ T cells from PBMCs cultured with HCoV-229E spike peptides, collected before COVID-19 vaccination. The chain recombines TRBV5-4 with TRBJ2-5; TRBD2 matches 9 bases. The clonotype comes from a human donor who received a COVID-19 vaccine. The CDR3 DNA is TGTGCCAGCAGCCCGCCCGGGGCGGGGGGGCCGGGAGAGACCCAGTACTTC. It translates to CASSPPGAGGPGETQYF.